The clone carrying this TCR beta chain was found a few times. Its antigen remains unknown. Absence of ophthalmopathy progression within 18 months defined stable Graves' hyperthyroidism. Hyperthyroidism was newly diagnosed in patients aged 18 to 65 (duration under 2 months). RNA transcripts yielded amplified TCR beta CDR3 regions. In the first-round RT-PCR of the TCR CDR3, the HTBI primer set was used. One entry per CDR3 protein results from TCRdb running MiXCR on the multiplex PCR reads. The profile shows about 210,000 distinct CDR3 sequences, 15% to 20% of them singletons. The CDR3 runs to 14 residues. Per germline, CDR1 SGHRS and CDR2 YFSETQ. Trimming left V 5 bases short and J 2 bases short, with 12 bases between. The sample is drawn from a study of T cells in Graves' hyperthyroidism and ophthalmopathy. Study-level points and caveats: Most clonotypes expanded in the thyroid (above 0.001) were also present in blood.

The chain recombines TRBV5-1 with TRBJ2-3; D remains ambiguous. This clonotype originated in a man aged 35 to 55 with Graves' hyperthyroidism. The specimen was blood. The CDR3 spells CASRDRGDTDTQYF. CDR3 nucleotides: TGCGCCAGCAGGGACCGTGGGGACACAGATACGCAGTATTTT.